The 2 T cell receptor beta chains below come from one sample, sequenced in a study of cytomegalovirus exposure and HLA in healthy donors. PCR amplification relied on 60 Vbeta primers (plus 13 Jbeta primers). Sequenced by immunoSEQ multiplex PCR; TCRdb stores in-frame clones only, minus some. This repertoire includes 100,000 to 150,000 clones. Sequencing was performed on PBMCs. The receptors were gathered from a man between 18 and 29 years old in good health and CMV-seronegative.

CDR3 loop: CASSRKTAGGPSTDTQYF. The CDR3 DNA follows: TGTGCCAGCAGCCGGAAGACAGCGGGGGGGCCTAGCACAGATACGCAGTATTTT. The chain couples TRBV7-2 to TRBJ2-3, with 10 bases lining up with TRBD2. J gave up 0 bases and V 5 bases, and 11 bases lay outside the gene matches. Germline assignment: CDR1 SGHTA and CDR2 FQGNSA. This CDR3 has 18 residues.

This chain connects TRBV29-1 to TRBJ2-3, with 9 nucleotides matching TRBD2. CDR3 length equals 15 residues. Trimming at V came to 6 bases and at J to 4 bases, leaving 11 bases not matched to a gene. Germline V gene data show CDR1 as SQVTM and CDR2 as ANQGSEA. CDR3 nucleotide sequence: TGCAGCGTGGGTGGCGGCGGGAGGGCCCCAGATACGCAGTATTTT. This translates into CSVGGGGRAPDTQYF.